The 31 T cell receptor beta chains listed next were all sequenced from one sample in a study of PD-1 and CTLA-4 blockade in melanoma. TCRdb's copy holds only in-frame clones and misses some; the assay was immunoSEQ multiplex PCR. The sample has roughly 21,000 clones; roughly 88% are singletons. Sequenced material: CD8+ T cells from peripheral blood, taken before anti-PD-1 treatment. The source is a human donor with melanoma.

The rearrangement uses TRBV29-1 and TRBJ2-5, with 10 bases aligning to TRBD2. The CDR3 length is 14 residues. The V segment lost 4 bases and the J segment 5 bases; nucleotides outside the gene matches: 7. In germline, CDR1 is SQVTM, CDR2 ANQGSEA. Here the CDR3 DNA reads TGCAGCGTTGCTGAACTAGCGGGGAAGGAGACCCAGTACTTC. Translating gives CSVAELAGKETQYF. Variable domain in full (rest from reference TRBV29-1 and TRBJ2-5): SAVISQKPSRDICQRGTSLTIQCQVDSQVTMMFWYRQQPGQSLTLIATANQGSEATYESGFVIDKFPISRPNLTFSTLTVSNMSPEDSSIYLCSVAELAGKETQYFGPGTRLLVL.

This chain uses TRBV19 with TRBJ2-5, with a tentative D call TRBD1 (5 bases). Trimming removed 5 bases at V and 5 bases at J, with 12 bases between. CDR3 size: 13 residues. Germline values: CDR1 LNHDA, CDR2 SQIVND (reference sequence). The CDR3 DNA follows: TGTGCCAGTAGTCCCTATAGGGGCGAGACCCAGTACTTC. Translated: CASSPYRGETQYF.

The V call is TRBV25-1, the J call TRBJ2-4, with 8 bases lining up with TRBD2. Germline CDR1 is MGHDK and CDR2 is SYGVNS. With 2 bases clipped from V and 6 bases from J, the junction kept 6 bases outside the gene matches. CDR3 length: 15 residues. The CDR3 coding sequence is TGTGCCAGCAGTGAAGGGAGCGGGGGCCCAAACATTCAGTACTTC. Translated: CASSEGSGGPNIQYF.

V usage is TRBV19 and J usage is TRBJ1-1; D not certain. This CDR3 region has 10 residues. Trimming stripped 5 bases from V and 7 bases from J, with 5 bases between. CDR1 LNHDA and CDR2 SQIVND come from the germline V gene (reference sequence). The DNA of the CDR3 is TGTGCCAGTAGTGGCAATGAAGCTTTCTTT. Translation gives CASSGNEAFF.

This chain connects TRBV6-6 to TRBJ2-5, with D unclear. This CDR3 has 14 amino acids. V shed 5 bases and J shed 1 base, with 11 bases lying between them. Per the germline V gene, CDR1 is MNHNY and CDR2 is SVGAGI (reference sequence). The CDR3 DNA sequence: TGTGCCAGCAGTCAGGCCGGGCCCCAAGAGACCCAGTACTTC. The encoded protein is CASSQAGPQETQYF.

This sequence joins TRBV5-4 and TRBJ2-7, with 9 bases matching TRBD1. The ends lost 0 bases at V and 4 bases at J; junction bases unmatched: 2. The CDR3 consists of 14 residues. Germline assignment: CDR1 SGHNT and CDR2 YYREEE (reference sequence). This CDR3 is CASSLGQGDYEQYF. The CDR3 DNA sequence: TGTGCCAGCAGCTTGGGACAGGGGGATTACGAGCAGTACTTC.

This clone was picked up one time. This rearrangement joins TRBV2 to TRBJ2-5; D ambiguous. V lost 3 bases to trimming and J lost 3 bases, with 5 bases between them. This CDR3 spans 12 amino acids. CDR1 is SNHLY and CDR2 is FYNNEI in the germline V gene. The chain's CDR3 is CASSDSEETQYF. The CDR3 DNA reads TGTGCCAGCAGTGACTCTGAAGAGACCCAGTACTTC. The whole variable domain, remainder taken from reference TRBV2 and TRBJ2-5, is EPEVTQTPSHQVTQMGQEVILRCVPISNHLYFYWYRQILGQKVEFLVSFYNNEISEKSEIFDDQFSVERPDGSNFTLKIRSTKLEDSAMYFCASSDSEETQYFGPGTRLLVL.

The chain recombines TRBV7-8 with TRBJ2-3; the D gene is possibly TRBD2 (5 bases). Per germline, CDR1 SGHVS and CDR2 FQNEAQ. With 6 bases removed from V and 0 bases from J, the gap between germline ends came to 16 bases. The CDR3 extends over 16 amino acids. The CDR3 DNA is TGTGCCAGCAGAGCACGGCCGGGCGGGAGCACAGATACGCAGTATTTT. Encoded protein: CASRARPGGSTDTQYF. Full variable domain (rest looked up from reference TRBV7-8 and TRBJ2-3): GAGVSQSPRYKVAKRGQDVALRCDPISGHVSLFWYQQALGQGPEFLTYFQNEAQLDKSGLPSDRFFAERPEGSVSTLKIQRTQQEDSAVYLCASRARPGGSTDTQYFGPGTRLTVL.

CDR3 protein: CASSSDRGYAYEQYF. Here the CDR3 DNA reads TGTGCCAGCAGTTCGGACAGGGGGTACGCCTACGAGCAGTACTTC. The rearrangement links TRBV28 to TRBJ2-7; TRBD1 aligns across 10 bases. The length of the CDR3 is 15 residues. Germline CDR1 reads MDHEN; CDR2 reads SYDVKM. V dropped 4 bases and J dropped 2; count of bases not matched to a gene: 5. The complete variable domain, with remaining parts taken from reference TRBV28 and TRBJ2-7, reads DVKVTQSSRYLVKRTGEKVFLECVQDMDHENMFWYRQDPGLGLRLIYFSYDVKMKEKGDIPEGYSVSREKKERFSLILESASTNQTSMYLCASSSDRGYAYEQYFGPGTRLTVT.

The rearrangement uses TRBV27 and TRBJ2-5, with 8 bases identical to TRBD2. The trim removed 7 bases at V and 2 bases at J, leaving 3 bases unmatched. Per germline, CDR1 MNHEY and CDR2 SMNVEV (reference sequence). The CDR3 consists of 13 residues. CDR3 sequence: CASKGLGQETQYF. In DNA form, the CDR3 reads TGTGCCAGCAAGGGACTAGGGCAAGAGACCCAGTACTTC.

This rearrangement joins TRBV10-3 to TRBJ1-1; D is perhaps TRBD1 (5 bases). The germline CDR1 and CDR2 sequences are ENHRY and SYGVKD. Trimming pared 3 bases from V and 11 bases from J, leaving 13 bases between. The CDR3 loop spans 12 amino acids. CDR3 bases: TGTGCCATCAGTGATTCGGGGGAGGGCGCTTTCTTT. It is translated as CAISDSGEGAFF.

The V gene is TRBV28, the J gene TRBJ1-5; D unclear. V was trimmed by 3 bases and J by 1 base, leaving 13 bases between them. The CDR3 spans 16 residues. CDR1 MDHEN and CDR2 SYDVKM come from the germline V gene. CDR3 protein: CASSFPRLMSNQPQHF. CDR3 nucleotide sequence: TGTGCCAGCAGTTTCCCTCGCCTGATGAGCAATCAGCCCCAGCATTTT.

This clone was seen just once. The chain uses TRBV30 and TRBJ1-1, with D perhaps matching TRBD1 (5 bases). This CDR3 comprises 13 residues. CDR1 is GTSNPN and CDR2 is SVGIG in the germline V gene (reference sequence). V shed 0 bases and J shed 2 bases, with 7 bases lying between them. CDR3 DNA: TGTGCCTGGAGTGTCGGGGGTAACACTGAAGCTTTCTTT. Its translation: CAWSVGGNTEAFF.

The J gene is TRBJ1-6, the V gene TRBV27; D is unresolved. The CDR3 sequence is 14 residues long. Trimming removed 2 bases from V and 10 bases from J, with 12 bases in between. CDR1 and CDR2 from the germline V gene are MNHEY and SMNVEV (reference sequence). The CDR3 DNA sequence: TGTGCCAGCAGTTTAGGGAGCGGAGGGTCACCCCTCCACTTT. Translated, it gives CASSLGSGGSPLHF.

Relative to its sample, this clone is large. The chain joins TRBV7-9 to TRBJ2-1; 7 nucleotides match TRBD2. J lost 5 bases, V lost 3 bases, and 4 bases had no gene match. CDR1 SEHNR and CDR2 FQNEAQ come from the germline V gene (reference sequence). The CDR3 consists of 14 residues. The CDR3 coding sequence is TGTGCCAGCAGCTTGTCAGGACTAGACAATGAGCAGTTCTTC. It encodes CASSLSGLDNEQFF.

The chain links TRBV15 to TRBJ1-3, with a possible D match to TRBD1 (5 bases). Germline V gene sequence: CDR1 LNHNV, CDR2 YYDKDF (reference sequence). With 1 base removed from V and 2 bases from J, the gap between germline ends came to 12 bases. This CDR3 contains 16 residues. The CDR3 region is CATSRAREGTGNTIYF. The CDR3 DNA follows: TGTGCCACCAGCAGAGCCAGGGAAGGAACTGGAAACACCATATATTTT. The full variable domain, its missing parts supplied by reference TRBV15 and TRBJ1-3, is DAMVIQNPRYQVTQFGKPVTLSCSQTLNHNVMYWYQQKSSQAPKLLFHYYDKDFNNEADTPDNFQSRRPNTSFCFLDIRSPGLGDTAMYLCATSRAREGTGNTIYFGEGSWLTVV.

The V and J genes are TRBV3-1 (or the pseudogene TRBV3-2) and TRBJ2-5; a weak D match, TRBD1 (5 bases). Per germline, CDR1 LGHDT and CDR2 YNNKEL (reference sequence). This CDR3 comprises 13 residues. V was pared by 4 bases and J by 3 bases, with 9 bases between. CDR3 sequence: CASSPRQKETQYF. The CDR3 DNA reads as TGTGCCAGCAGCCCCCGACAGAAAGAGACCCAGTACTTC.

V is TRBV3-1 (or the pseudogene TRBV3-2) and J is TRBJ1-1, with unresolved D. The V end was cut by 1 base, the J end by 4 bases, with 7 bases between. Germline V gene lookup returns CDR1 LGHDT and CDR2 YNNKEL (reference sequence). The CDR3 has 13 amino acids. The CDR3 sequence is CASSQAYVTEAFF. The CDR3 DNA is TGTGCCAGCAGCCAAGCTTACGTCACTGAAGCTTTCTTT.

The V call is TRBV5-4, the J call TRBJ2-7; 7 bases match TRBD2. In germline, CDR1 is SGHNT, CDR2 YYREEE (reference sequence). The CDR3 consists of 15 residues. J lost 2 bases, V lost 4 bases, and 9 bases had no gene match. This CDR3 reads CASSPPTSLPYEQYF. In DNA form, the CDR3 reads TGTGCCAGCAGCCCACCGACTAGCCTCCCCTACGAGCAGTACTTC.

The V call is TRBV13, the J call TRBJ2-1, with D perhaps matching TRBD1 or TRBD2 (5 bases each). CDR3 size: 14 residues. Germline lookup yields CDR1 PRHDT and CDR2 FYEKMQ (reference sequence). The V gene lost 1 base and the J gene lost 6 bases, with 10 bases spanning the gap. CDR3 in DNA: TGTGCCAGCAGCTTAGTCCCGGGGCGCAATGAGCAGTTCTTC. As protein: CASSLVPGRNEQFF.

This chain uses TRBV30 with TRBJ2-5, with TRBD1 identical over 9 bases. Germline V gene data show CDR1 as GTSNPN and CDR2 as SVGIG (reference sequence). The CDR3 length is 13 residues. V lost 7 bases, J lost 5 bases, and 8 bases stayed unmatched. CDR3 in amino acids: CASTGTGWETQYF. In DNA form, the CDR3 reads TGTGCCTCTACCGGGACAGGGTGGGAGACCCAGTACTTC.

V gene TRBV28 combines with J gene TRBJ1-2; tentatively, D is TRBD1 (6 bases). Deletions cut 2 bases from V and 11 bases from J, with 9 bases between. Germline values: CDR1 MDHEN, CDR2 SYDVKM. This CDR3 has 11 amino acids. CDR3 amino acids: CASSLGQIYTF. The CDR3 nucleotides read TGTGCCAGCAGTTTAGGACAGATTTACACCTTC.

The chain recombines TRBV30 with TRBJ1-1, with D possibly matching TRBD1 (6 bases). There are 16 residues in the CDR3. V was trimmed by 0 bases and J by 3 bases, leaving 17 bases between them. The germline gives CDR1 GTSNPN, CDR2 SVGIG (reference sequence). The CDR3 loop reads CAWSVGGPRRDTEAFF. As DNA, the CDR3 is TGTGCCTGGAGTGTAGGGGGGCCTCGGCGGGACACTGAAGCTTTCTTT.

V and J are TRBV2 and TRBJ1-1; perhaps TRBD1 as D (5 bases). Per germline, CDR1 SNHLY and CDR2 FYNNEI. Trimming took off 6 bases at V and 4 bases at J, with 12 bases between the two ends. The CDR3 spans 13 residues. The CDR3 sequence is CASRETGSTEAFF. The CDR3 region has the DNA TGTGCCAGCAGGGAAACAGGATCCACTGAAGCTTTCTTT.

The chain uses TRBV4-1 and TRBJ1-2; TRBD1 agrees at 9 bases. Germline V lookup: CDR1 MGHRA, CDR2 YSYEKL. The CDR3 consists of 16 residues. J lost 6 bases, V lost 1 base, and 9 bases had no gene match. This CDR3 is CASSQVTGTGNDGYTF. In nucleotides, the CDR3 is TGCGCCAGCAGCCAAGTGACCGGGACAGGGAACGATGGCTACACCTTC.

V gene TRBV27 combines with J gene TRBJ1-2; 10 nucleotides agree with TRBD1. Germline CDR1 is MNHEY and CDR2 is SMNVEV (reference sequence). The V segment lost 7 bases and the J segment 4 bases; nucleotides outside the gene matches: 3. The CDR3 runs 13 residues. CDR3 sequence (DNA): TGTGCCAGCAAGACAGGGGGCACCTATGGCTACACCTTC. Amino acids: CASKTGGTYGYTF.

The genes are TRBV5-1 and TRBJ2-3, with 10 bases aligning to TRBD1. This CDR3 has 15 residues. The germline V gene encodes CDR1 SGHRS and CDR2 YFSETQ. V shed 4 bases and J 3 bases; nucleotides not matched to a gene: 5. This chain's CDR3 is CASSTRQGATDTQYF. CDR3 sequence (DNA): TGCGCCAGCAGCACACGACAGGGGGCTACAGATACGCAGTATTTT.

The chain is built from TRBV12-3 or TRBV12-4 and TRBJ1-2; D call uncertain. Trimming took off 4 bases at V and 12 bases at J, with 12 bases between the two ends. The length of the CDR3 is 11 residues. CDR3: CASSSGPANTF. CDR3 DNA sequence: TGTGCCAGCAGTTCGGGCCCGGCCAACACCTTC.

The chain is built from TRBV5-6 and TRBJ2-4, with 7 nucleotides matching TRBD1. Trimming removed 4 bases from V and 7 bases from J; junction bases left unmatched: 5. CDR3 length: 13 residues. Germline V CDR1 and CDR2: SGHDT, YYEEEE. The CDR3, as DNA: TGTGCCAGCAGCCTAGGGGGCCCGAACATTCAGTACTTC. It specifies CASSLGGPNIQYF.

The rearrangement joins TRBV6-2 or TRBV6-3 to TRBJ2-5, with no clear D. Germline loops: CDR1 MNHEY, CDR2 SVGEGT. The CDR3 has 14 amino acids. V shed 2 bases and J shed 5 bases, with 12 bases lying between them. CDR3 DNA sequence: TGTGCCAGCAGTTACGCGGTAGCATGGGAGACCCAGTACTTC. It specifies CASSYAVAWETQYF.

The V and J genes are TRBV2 and TRBJ1-1; D remains unclear. This CDR3 comprises 12 residues. Germline assignment: CDR1 SNHLY and CDR2 FYNNEI. Trimming took off 5 bases at V and 0 bases at J, with 4 bases between the two ends. CDR3 in DNA: TGTGCCAGCAGTTACCTGAACACTGAAGCTTTCTTT. Amino acid sequence: CASSYLNTEAFF.